Presented here are 20 T cell receptor beta chains from one specimen sequenced in a study of T cell responses to AZD1222 COVID-19 vaccine. TCRdb keeps only in-frame clones here, not all; method: immunoSEQ multiplex PCR. The sample lists some 150,000 clones, about 91% occurring once. The specimen was peripheral blood, collected on day 0 of MenACWY control vaccination. These receptors were obtained from an adult in good health.

Remarks on this clone: The junction and the germline gene differ at one end; a read error may be behind it. This rearrangement joins TRBV7-7 to TRBJ2-3; no firm D call. Germline V lookup: CDR1 SSHAT, CDR2 FNYEAQ (reference sequence). This CDR3 has 15 amino acids. CDR3 in amino acids: CASSLGHPGTDTQYF. The CDR3 DNA follows: TGTGCTAGCAGCTTAGGGCATCCCGGCACAGATACGCAGTATTTT. The full variable domain, with the rest looked up from reference TRBV7-7 and TRBJ2-3, is GAGVSQSPRYKVTKRGQDVTLRCDPISSHATLYWYQQALGQGPEFLTYFNYEAQPDKSGLPSDRFSAERPEGSISTLTIQRTEQRDSAMYRCASSLGHPGTDTQYFGPGTRLTVL.

This clone was recorded once. The chain joins TRBV10-1 to TRBJ2-1; D gene uncertain. The germline gives CDR1 WNHNN, CDR2 SYGVQD (reference sequence). V was cut by 3 bases and J by 12 bases, with 21 bases left in between. The CDR3 sequence is 15 residues long. The CDR3 bases are TGCGCCAGCAGTGAAACCCATGTCTTGACTGGGGTGCAGTTCTTC. Protein: CASSETHVLTGVQFF.

A remark on this clone: At one end the junction does not follow the germline gene, possibly because of a read error. The J gene is TRBJ1-2, the V gene TRBV3-1 (or the pseudogene TRBV3-2); 7 bases map to TRBD1. Germline V lookup: CDR1 LGHDT, CDR2 YNNKEL (reference sequence). This CDR3 comprises 11 residues. The CDR3 sequence is CASSGTATSDF. The CDR3 DNA reads TGTGCCAGCAGTGGGACAGCCACGTCCGACTTC.

This clone showed up just once. The V and J genes are TRBV27 and TRBJ2-7; D is ambiguous. V was trimmed by 5 bases and J by 7 bases, leaving 21 bases between them. This CDR3 has 15 residues. CDR1 is MNHEY and CDR2 is SMNVEV in the germline V gene (reference sequence). The CDR3, as DNA: TGTGCCAGCAGTATCTCCGGGCCCCGGCCGAGGGAGCAGTACTTC. It codes for CASSISGPRPREQYF.

This clone was seen more than once but under ten times. The chain is built from TRBV9 and TRBJ2-1; TRBD1 agrees at 11 bases. The CDR3 contains 15 residues. Germline loops: CDR1 SGDLS, CDR2 YYNGEE. Trimming took 3 bases from V and 7 from J; bases not matched to a gene: 6. In DNA form, the CDR3 reads TGTGCCAGCAGCGCAGGACAGGGGGCAGGTAATGAGCAGTTCTTC. This sequence encodes CASSAGQGAGNEQFF.

The chain combines TRBV18 with TRBJ1-1; D gene ambiguous. Germline V gene sequence: CDR1 KGHSH, CDR2 LQKENI. This CDR3 spans 15 amino acids. The V gene lost 1 base and the J gene lost 4 bases, with 13 bases spanning the gap. The CDR3 spells CASSPLQEQFTEAFF. The CDR3 DNA follows: TGTGCCAGCTCACCACTCCAGGAACAGTTCACTGAAGCTTTCTTT.

This sequence joins TRBV29-1 and TRBJ2-7, with 9 positions matching TRBD2. The germline V gene encodes CDR1 SQVTM and CDR2 ANQGSEA. The CDR3 is 13 amino acids. V dropped 8 bases and J dropped 6; count of bases not matched to a gene: 11. CDR3 region: CSYRELAGSEQYF. The CDR3 nucleotides read TGCAGCTACCGGGAGCTAGCGGGGAGCGAGCAGTACTTC.

The gene calls are TRBV30 and TRBJ1-1; possibly TRBD1 for D (5 bases). V was clipped by 2 bases and J by 0 bases, with 7 bases between them. CDR3 length: 13 amino acids. CDR1 is GTSNPN, CDR2 SVGIG, per germline (reference sequence). The CDR3 here is CAWSTTVNTEAFF. DNA of the CDR3: TGTGCCTGGAGTACGACAGTGAACACTGAAGCTTTCTTT.

The chain is built from TRBV4-1 and TRBJ1-5; weak D call: TRBD1 (5 bases). Germline values: CDR1 MGHRA, CDR2 YSYEKL. The length of the CDR3 is 14 residues. V was cut by 6 bases and J by 4 bases, with 13 bases left in between. The CDR3 is CASSPGAINQPQHF. CDR3 DNA: TGCGCCAGCAGTCCCGGGGCAATTAATCAGCCCCAGCATTTT.

The V gene is TRBV30, the J gene TRBJ2-7, with 9 bases identical to TRBD1. V shed 4 bases and J 1 base; nucleotides not matched to a gene: 5. Germline V gene lookup returns CDR1 GTSNPN and CDR2 SVGIG (reference sequence). The length of the CDR3 is 14 residues. In DNA, the CDR3 is TGTGCCTGGACCGGGACAGGGCAATCCTACGAGCAGTACTTC. Its translation: CAWTGTGQSYEQYF.

The V call is TRBV10-3, the J call TRBJ1-3; 7 bases agree with TRBD1. The CDR3 is made up of 16 amino acids. Losses at the gene ends were 7 bases for V and 0 bases for J; bases not matched to a gene: 9. Germline V gene data show CDR1 as ENHRY and CDR2 as SYGVKD. The CDR3 DNA is TGTGCCATCACCCAGGGGGACGGCTACTCTGGAAACACCATATATTTT. Translating gives CAITQGDGYSGNTIYF.

The chain uses TRBV10-2 and TRBJ2-7; 10 bases line up with TRBD2. The CDR3 totals 12 residues. V shed 8 bases, J shed 3 bases, and the junction held 1 base outside the gene matches. Germline values: CDR1 WSHSY, CDR2 SAAADI. The CDR3 nucleotides read TGCGCCAGCTCTAGCGGGGGCTACGAGCAGTACTTC. Protein product: CASSSGGYEQYF.

This rearrangement joins TRBV7-2 to TRBJ1-3; tentative D call: TRBD1 (5 bases). The germline V and J ends were trimmed by 6 bases and 0 bases, with 12 bases remaining between them. This CDR3 has 15 amino acids. Per the germline V gene, CDR1 is SGHTA and CDR2 is FQGNSA. CDR3: CASSPVDSSGNTIYF. CDR3 coding DNA: TGTGCCAGCAGTCCTGTCGACAGCTCTGGAAACACCATATATTTT.

This sequence joins TRBV7-3 and TRBJ2-1, with D perhaps TRBD1 (5 bases). V was cut by 2 bases and J by 8 bases, with 16 bases left in between. Looked up from germline, CDR1 is SGHTA and CDR2 is FQGTGA. The CDR3 is 15 residues long. In nucleotides, the CDR3 is TGTGCCAGCAGCTTATTCGCCAGGGAAGGCGATGAGCAGTTCTTC. It encodes CASSLFAREGDEQFF.

The J gene is TRBJ2-1, the V gene TRBV6-5; 7 nucleotides align to TRBD2. Germline loops: CDR1 MNHEY, CDR2 SVGAGI. The CDR3 has 14 amino acids. J lost 0 bases, V lost 10 bases, and 6 bases had no gene match. The CDR3 nucleotides read TGTGCCACCTCCCGCGGGAGCTCCTACAATGAGCAGTTCTTC. Encoded protein: CATSRGSSYNEQFF.

The chain carries TRBV2 and TRBJ1-6; D is perhaps TRBD1 (6 bases). CDR1 is SNHLY and CDR2 is FYNNEI in the germline V gene. The V end lost 7 bases, the J end lost 9 bases, and 22 bases lay between the germline ends. This CDR3 contains 16 residues. The CDR3 nucleotides are TGTGCCAGCACCCCGACCCCGGGGGCGCTTTTTTCACCCCTCCACTTT. Translation gives CASTPTPGALFSPLHF.

The gene calls are TRBV7-9 and TRBJ2-2; tentative D call: TRBD2 (5 bases). This CDR3 has 16 amino acids. Trimming stripped 5 bases from V and 0 bases from J, with 13 bases between. From germline, CDR1 is SEHNR and CDR2 FQNEAQ (reference sequence). The CDR3 region is CASSRRKRTNTGELFF. The CDR3 DNA is TGTGCCAGCAGCCGCCGGAAGCGGACGAACACCGGGGAGCTGTTTTTT.

The rearrangement uses TRBV29-1 and TRBJ1-5; possibly TRBD1 for D (6 bases). The V and J ends lost 6 bases and 1 base respectively, with 16 bases between them. Per the germline V gene, CDR1 is SQVTM and CDR2 is ANQGSEA. The CDR3 covers 15 residues. CDR3 DNA: TGCAGCGTACAACAACAGGGAGGAAGCAATCAGCCCCAGCATTTT. Translated: CSVQQQGGSNQPQHF.

V and J are TRBV6-5 and TRBJ1-5; D gene ambiguous. Germline loops: CDR1 MNHEY, CDR2 SVGAGI. Between the trimmed V and J ends, which lost 5 bases and 2 bases, there was a span of 10 bases. The CDR3 has 14 amino acids. The CDR3: CASSRREGNQPQHF. CDR3 nucleotides: TGTGCCAGCAGTCGCAGAGAGGGCAATCAGCCCCAGCATTTT.

The V gene is TRBV7-2, the J gene TRBJ1-4; maybe TRBD1 (5 bases). Trimming stripped 1 base from V and 4 bases from J, with 7 bases between. Germline V lookup: CDR1 SGHTA, CDR2 FQGNSA. This CDR3 region has 14 residues. The CDR3 reads CASSLDRINEKLFF. CDR3 bases: TGTGCCAGCAGCTTAGACAGGATTAATGAAAAACTGTTTTTT. Full variable domain (rest looked up from reference TRBV7-2 and TRBJ1-4): GAGVSQSPSNKVTEKGKDVELRCDPISGHTALYWYRQSLGQGLEFLIYFQGNSAPDKSGLPSDRFSAERTGGSVSTLTIQRTQQEDSAVYLCASSLDRINEKLFFGSGTQLSVL.